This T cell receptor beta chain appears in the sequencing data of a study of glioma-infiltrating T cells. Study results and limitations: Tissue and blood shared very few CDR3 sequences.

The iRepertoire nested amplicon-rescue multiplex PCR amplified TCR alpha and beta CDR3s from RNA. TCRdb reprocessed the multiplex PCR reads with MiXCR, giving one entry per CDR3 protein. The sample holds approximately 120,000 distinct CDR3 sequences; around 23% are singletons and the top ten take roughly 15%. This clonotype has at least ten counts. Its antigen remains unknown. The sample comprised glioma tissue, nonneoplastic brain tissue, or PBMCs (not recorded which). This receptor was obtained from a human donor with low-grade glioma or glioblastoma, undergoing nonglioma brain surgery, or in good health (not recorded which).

The DNA of the CDR3 is TGTGCCACCCGGTGGACAGTCGAGAACGAGCAGTACTTC. Its protein product is CATRWTVENEQYF. This rearrangement joins TRBV24-1 to TRBJ2-7; maybe TRBD1 (6 bases). The V end was cut by 9 bases, the J end by 5 bases, with 16 bases between. Germline-derived CDR1 and CDR2 are KGHDR and SFDVKD. The CDR3 has 13 residues.